This T cell receptor beta chain was recorded in a study of blood T cell repertoires in COVID-19. The wider study: Acute and convalescent COVID-19 specimens originated in the United States, Italy and Spain. Nucleic acid was either cDNA or gDNA, and it came from T cells, B-cell-depleted T cells, or PBMCs.

The CDR3 is made up of 14 amino acids. Looked up from germline, CDR1 is SGHTA and CDR2 is FQGTGA. Trimming took off 1 base at V and 4 bases at J, with 10 bases between the two ends. This clone has more than one count but fewer than ten. Authors' processing steps: Amplified reference gene primers provided the basis for estimating nucleated cell counts. Assay: immunoSEQ multiplex PCR; the TCRdb copy retains only in-frame clones and omits some. V, J and clone size reflect that table, while D and trimming were determined from the DNA. Here the sample spans under 300,000 clones, approximately 80% being singletons.

This TCR was recovered from a young man who had recovered from COVID-19. This rearrangement joins TRBV7-3 to TRBJ1-1; D unresolved. The sample was peripheral blood. The DNA of the CDR3 is TGTGCCAGCAGCTTAATGGCAGGTAGCACTGAAGCTTTCTTT. Its translation is CASSLMAGSTEAFF.